Following are 6 T cell receptor beta chains from one sample sequenced in a study of T cell repertoires in cytomegalovirus infection. TCRdb used MiXCR to reprocess the reads, holding one entry per CDR3 protein. The table shows some 400,000 distinct CDR3 sequences, with approximately 31% occurring only once. The sequencing sample was made of PBMCs. The receptors derive from a human donor in good health (CMV status not recorded). Some clones in this sample may be carry-over from other donors' samples.

The chain carries TRBV5-6 and TRBJ2-7; TRBD1 might be the D (5 bases). V dropped 2 bases and J dropped 3 bases, with 9 bases sitting between them. CDR3 size: 13 residues. Germline V CDR1 and CDR2: SGHDT, YYEEEE. CDR3 bases: TGTGCCAGCAGCTTCAGGGTTGGCTACGAGCAGTACTTC. This encodes CASSFRVGYEQYF.

This chain links TRBV7-9 with TRBJ1-6; D gene ambiguous. CDR3 length: 15 residues. Per germline, CDR1 SEHNR and CDR2 FQNEAQ (reference sequence). The ends were cut back, 1 base at V and 6 bases at J, with 10 bases in the middle. The CDR3 DNA sequence: TGTGCCAGCAGCTTAGGCGGTGATGCTAATTCACCCCTCCACTTT. The encoded protein is CASSLGGDANSPLHF.

This clonotype has more than one count but fewer than ten. The J gene is TRBJ1-2, the V gene TRBV27; 8 bases agree with TRBD1. V lost 1 base and J lost 6; bases outside the gene matches: 4. CDR3 length: 14 amino acids. The V gene's germline CDR1 is MNHEY and CDR2 SMNVEV (reference sequence). The CDR3 coding sequence is TGTGCCAGCAGTTTATTTCCAGGGGGCCATGGCTACACCTTC. This encodes CASSLFPGGHGYTF.

The rearrangement links TRBV2 to TRBJ1-5; no firm D call. The V end was cut by 8 bases, the J end by 0 bases, with 11 bases between. Looked up from germline, CDR1 is SNHLY and CDR2 is FYNNEI. CDR3 length: 14 amino acids. CDR3 sequence: CASRRLYSNQPQHF. CDR3 sequence (DNA): TGTGCCAGCCGTCGGCTTTATAGCAATCAGCCCCAGCATTTT.

V gene TRBV6-6 combines with J gene TRBJ1-4; 9 nucleotides line up with TRBD1. The CDR3 length is 17 residues. The ends lost 5 bases at V and 4 bases at J; junction bases unmatched: 11. Germline V gene lookup returns CDR1 MNHNY and CDR2 SVGAGI (reference sequence). The chain's CDR3 is CASSTGGAGGDNEKLFF. The DNA of the CDR3 is TGTGCCAGCAGTACAGGGGGCGCCGGGGGGGATAATGAAAAACTGTTTTTT.

This clonotype was seen a handful of times. This sequence joins TRBV7-4 and TRBJ1-3, with D uncertain. The CDR3 extends over 17 amino acids. Trimming shortened V by 2 bases and J by 1 base, and 15 bases separated the two germline ends. Germline V gene lookup returns CDR1 SGHVT and CDR2 SQSDAQ. CDR3 coding DNA: TGTGCCAGCAGCTTATCGCACACCGTTCTTTCTGGAAACACCATATATTTT. It specifies CASSLSHTVLSGNTIYF.